The source of this T cell receptor (beta chain) is a study of neurological immune-mediated disorders. V lost 4 bases, J lost 1 base, and 13 bases stayed unmatched. This CDR3 spans 18 amino acids. Germline CDR1 and CDR2: SGHTA and FQGNSA. This clonotype was found many times. Time point specified: longitudinal time-point 1 (baseline). The controls, all healthy individuals, were blood bank volunteers in Maryland, USA. A 10-nucleotide random UMI tagged transcripts in template-switch 5'RACE cDNA synthesis. TCRdb redid the calling of the 5' RACE reads with MiXCR, one entry per CDR3 protein. Here the sample spans around 49,000 distinct CDR3 sequences, 9% to 10% being singletons.

The chain has TRBV7-2 and TRBJ2-3, with TRBD2 matching over 8 bases. The receptor was derived from a woman between 40 and 55 years old in good health. Source material: PBMCs. The CDR3 region is CASSSREGGGGRTDTQYF. CDR3 coding DNA: TGTGCCAGCAGCTCAAGAGAAGGAGGCGGGGGGCGCACAGATACGCAGTATTTT.